This TCR beta chain was captured by sequencing in a study of CXCR3-negative and CXCR3-positive naive CD8 T cells. About the research overall: Roughly 1.5 +/- 0.3 million TRB reads came from each library, giving some 130 million in total. Study observations and caveats: TRBV-TRBJ usage was similar across naive CXCR3 subsets but distinct in memory cells. Naive CXCR3-positive cells had TRB CDR3s more hydrophobic than those of CXCR3-negative naive cells.

The CDR3 extends over 14 amino acids. The germline V gene has CDR1 DFQATT and CDR2 SNEGSKA (reference sequence). Of note for this clonotype: Its antigen is not known.

TRB cDNA libraries were made by UMI-labeled 5' RACE. TCRdb re-called the 5' RACE reads; one entry per CDR3 protein, DNA not given. Reported are nearly 110,000 distinct CDR3 sequences; the ten largest clones contain more than 0.35%. The specimen was naive CXCR3+ CD8+ T cells from blood. Subset given: CD45RO-CCR7+CD27+CD95- naive CD8+ T cells expressing CXCR3 (TNR3+). The chain has TRBV20-1 and TRBJ1-1. The clonotype comes from a human donor in good health. Some clones in this sample may be carry-over from other donors' samples. CDR3 loop: CSAIVFTLDTEAFF.